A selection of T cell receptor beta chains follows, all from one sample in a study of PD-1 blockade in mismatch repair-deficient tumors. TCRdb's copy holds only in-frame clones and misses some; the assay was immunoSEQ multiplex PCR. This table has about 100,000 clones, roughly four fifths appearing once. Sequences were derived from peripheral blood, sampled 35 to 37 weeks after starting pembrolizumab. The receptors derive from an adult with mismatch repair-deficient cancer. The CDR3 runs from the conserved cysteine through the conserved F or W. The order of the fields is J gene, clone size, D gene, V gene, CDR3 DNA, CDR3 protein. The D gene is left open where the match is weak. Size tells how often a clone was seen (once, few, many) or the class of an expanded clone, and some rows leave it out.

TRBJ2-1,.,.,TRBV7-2,TGTGCCAGCAGCTTTTCCCTAAACAATGAGCAGTTCTTC,CASSFSLNNEQFF
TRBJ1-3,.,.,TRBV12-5,TGTGCTAGTGGCCCAGGGGCCTCTGGAAACACCATATATTTT,CASGPGASGNTIYF
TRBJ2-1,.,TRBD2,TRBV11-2,TGTGCCAGCAGCCTCCCCTTAGCGGTAGGGGAGGGTGAGCAGTTCTTC,CASSLPLAVGEGEQFF
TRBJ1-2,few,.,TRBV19,TGTGCCAGTAGTACGGACAGCATGAATAACTATGGCTACACCTTC,CASSTDSMNNYGYTF
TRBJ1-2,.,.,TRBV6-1,TGTGCCAGCAGTGAAGGGCAAATCTATGGCTACACCTTC,CASSEGQIYGYTF
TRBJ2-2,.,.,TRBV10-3,TGTGCCATCAGTGAGTCGGTGGACACCGGGGAGCTGTTTTTT,CAISESVDTGELFF
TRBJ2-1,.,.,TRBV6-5,TGTGCCAGCAGTCCCTCACTTGCGGGAAGTCGGGAGCAGTTCTTC,CASSPSLAGSREQFF
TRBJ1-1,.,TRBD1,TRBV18,TGTGCCAGCTCACCAGAGCCTACCGCGGCAGGGGGCGTTGAGAACACTGAAGCTTTCTTT,CASSPEPTAAGGVENTEAFF
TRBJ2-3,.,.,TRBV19,TGTGCCAGTAGGGGGGACGCTAGCACAGATACGCAGTATTTT,CASRGDASTDTQYF
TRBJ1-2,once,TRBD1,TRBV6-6,TGTGCCAGCAGCCAGACAGGGGAGGGCTACACCTTC,CASSQTGEGYTF
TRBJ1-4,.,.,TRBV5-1,TGCGCCAGCAGCTTGGCCGGGGGCTATGAAAAACTGTTTTTT,CASSLAGGYEKLFF
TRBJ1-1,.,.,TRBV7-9,TGTGCCAGCAGCCCAGATCGGTTCGACACTGAAGCTTTCTTT,CASSPDRFDTEAFF
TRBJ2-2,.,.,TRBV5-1,TGCGCCAGCAGCTTGGCTCAGACCTTGAACACCGGGGAGCTGTTTTTT,CASSLAQTLNTGELFF
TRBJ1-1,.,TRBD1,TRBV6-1,TGTGCCACCAACCCGACAGGGGTGAGAGAAGCTTTCTTT,CATNPTGVREAFF
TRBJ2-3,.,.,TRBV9,TGTGCCAGCAGCGTAGGTGAAGGACACACAGATACGCAGTATTTT,CASSVGEGHTDTQYF
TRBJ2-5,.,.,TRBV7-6,TGTGCCAGCAGCCTCGTTAGAGGGCAGACCCAGTACTTC,CASSLVRGQTQYF
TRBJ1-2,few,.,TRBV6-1,TGTGCCAGCAGTGAAGGATGGACCTATGGCTACACCTTC,CASSEGWTYGYTF
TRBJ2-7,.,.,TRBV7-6,TGTGCCAGCAGCTCAGAGGGGGGGGCAGGGGTATACGAGCAGTACTTC,CASSSEGGAGVYEQYF
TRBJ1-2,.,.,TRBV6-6,TGTGCCACTTACGGGTCTAATGGCTACACCTTC,CATYGSNGYTF
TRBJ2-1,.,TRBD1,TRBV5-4,TGTGCCAGCAGCGTACCTCGACAGGGCTCCTACAATGAGCAGTTCTTC,CASSVPRQGSYNEQFF
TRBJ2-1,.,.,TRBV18,TGTGCCAGCTCACCTATGAGGGACTCCTACAATGAGCAGTTCTTC,CASSPMRDSYNEQFF
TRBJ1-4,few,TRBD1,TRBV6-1,TGTGCCAGCAGTGGACAGGGAGGGGTAGAAAAACTGTTTTTT,CASSGQGGVEKLFF